Sequencing of this T cell receptor (beta chain) was carried out in a study of shared clonotypes between healthy human individuals. Whole-study findings and limits: All-four-donor shared clonotypes had higher generation probabilities than non-shared clonotypes did.

The CDR3 consists of 15 residues. With V trimmed by 2 bases and J by 4 bases, 1 base remained unmatched. Germline V lookup: CDR1 SEHNR, CDR2 FQNEAQ (reference sequence). This clone occurred once. Its antigen is unknown. Some clones are missing from TCRdb's copy, which holds only in-frame ones; the method was immunoSEQ multiplex PCR. The profile shows 1,500,000 or so clones, 98% to 99% of them singletons. Sequencing used naive CD4+ T cells sorted from blood. Subset denoted: CD45RA+ positively selected. This clonotype was sampled from a man aged 25-45 years in good health. The chain joins TRBV7-9 to TRBJ2-2; TRBD2 matches at 10 bases. CDR3 sequence (DNA): TGTGCCAGCAGCTTACTAGCGGGGGTCACCGGGGAGCTGTTTTTT. This encodes CASSLLAGVTGELFF.